The rows below give T cell receptor beta chains drawn from one sample of a study of cytomegalovirus exposure and HLA in healthy donors. TCRdb's copy holds only in-frame clones and misses some; the assay was immunoSEQ multiplex PCR. The sample lists over 130,000 clones; 63% were seen once. The sample was PBMCs. These receptors came from a woman in her fifties or sixties in good health and CMV-seropositive. CDR3s include the opening cysteine and the closing phenylalanine or tryptophan. A D gene is named only where the DNA matches it firmly. A row's size may be missing; if present it is once, few, many or a size class.

J gene | clone size | D gene | V gene | CDR3 DNA | CDR3 protein
TRBJ2-7 | NA | NA | TRBV7-9 | TGTGCCAGCAGCTTAGAGGACTGGTCCTACGAGCAGTACTTC | CASSLEDWSYEQYF
TRBJ2-5 | few | TRBD2 | TRBV7-9 | TGTGCCAGCAGCTTAACTAGCGGGACACAAGAGACCCAGTACTTC | CASSLTSGTQETQYF
TRBJ1-1 | NA | NA | TRBV6-1 | TGTGCCAGCAGTGAAAACAGAGTATATACTGAAGCTTTCTTT | CASSENRVYTEAFF
TRBJ2-1 | few | TRBD2 | TRBV6-5 | TGTGCCAGCAGTTACTCACTAGCGGGTCTGGGTGAGCAGTTCTTC | CASSYSLAGLGEQFF
TRBJ1-6 | NA | NA | TRBV6-5 | TGTGCCAGCAGTTCTCCTAAAACGGGGGCCCTCCACTTT | CASSSPKTGALHF
TRBJ2-7 | few | TRBD2 | TRBV11-2 | TGTGCCAGCAGCTCGTCGGGGGAGGGCAGCTACGAGCAGTACTTC | CASSSSGEGSYEQYF
TRBJ1-1 | NA | NA | TRBV29-1 | TGCAGCGTGGCACAGCTGAACACTGAAGCTTTCTTT | CSVAQLNTEAFF
TRBJ2-2 | NA | NA | TRBV7-3 | TGTGCCAGCAGCCAGGGACTGTCAAACACCGGGGAGCTGTTTTTT | CASSQGLSNTGELFF
TRBJ2-1 | once | TRBD1 | TRBV10-3 | TGTGCCATCAGATCGGACAGGGGGCTAAGGGATGAGCAGTTCTTC | CAIRSDRGLRDEQFF
TRBJ1-1 | NA | NA | TRBV7-2 | TGTGCCAGCAGCTCCTTTTTCCAGGGGACTGAAGCTTTCTTT | CASSSFFQGTEAFF
TRBJ2-3 | few | NA | TRBV25-1 | TGTGCCAGCAGTGACGGAGACAGGATCAGCACAGATACGCAGTATTTT | CASSDGDRISTDTQYF
TRBJ1-5 | NA | NA | TRBV4-3 | TGCGCCAGCAGCCAAGATCCCCCTACTCAGGGCAGCAATCAGCCCCAGCATTTT | CASSQDPPTQGSNQPQHF
TRBJ2-5 | few | NA | TRBV5-1 | TGCGCCAGCAAACGGCCAGGCCAAGAGACCCAGTACTTC | CASKRPGQETQYF
TRBJ1-5 | few | NA | TRBV4-3 | TGCGCCAGCAGCCAAGAGTGGTATAGTGCCGTCTTGATAGGCAATCAGCCCCAGCATTTT | CASSQEWYSAVLIGNQPQHF
TRBJ2-5 | NA | NA | TRBV5-1 | TGCGCCAGCAGCCCGGGGACAACACAAGAGACCCAGTACTTC | CASSPGTTQETQYF
TRBJ2-3 | NA | NA | TRBV5-1 | TGCGCCAGCAGCCCAGGACCCGGAGGCGCAGATACGCAGTATTTT | CASSPGPGGADTQYF
TRBJ2-7 | NA | TRBD2 | TRBV7-2 | TGTGCCAGCAGCTTATTGGCTAGCGGGGGGACCTACGAGCAGTACTTC | CASSLLASGGTYEQYF
TRBJ1-1 | NA | NA | TRBV28 | TGTGCCAGCAGTTTATACGGGGTAAAAGCTTTCTTT | CASSLYGVKAFF
TRBJ1-1 | NA | NA | TRBV11-2 | TGTGCCAGCAGCCCACAGGGAAGAAACACTGAAGCTTTCTTT | CASSPQGRNTEAFF
TRBJ2-6 | few | NA | TRBV5-4 | TGTGCCAGCAGCAATAGACAAACTGGGGCCAACGTCCTGACTTTC | CASSNRQTGANVLTF
TRBJ2-1 | NA | TRBD2 | TRBV28 | TGTGCCAGCAGTTTGACTAGCGGGAGATCGAATGAGCAGTTCTTC | CASSLTSGRSNEQFF
TRBJ2-7 | NA | NA | TRBV6-1 | TGTGCCAGCAGTGAAATGGGGTTCTCAATTGAGGGATACGAGCAGTACTTC | CASSEMGFSIEGYEQYF
TRBJ2-5 | NA | TRBD2 | TRBV7-8 | TGTGCCAGCAGCTTAGAGACCGGGACTAGTGTCGAGACCCAGTACTTC | CASSLETGTSVETQYF
TRBJ2-3 | NA | TRBD2 | TRBV10-3 | TGTGCCATCAGAGCGGGGATTAGCACAGATACGCAGTATTTT | CAIRAGISTDTQYF
TRBJ2-7 | NA | TRBD1 | TRBV15 | TGTGCCACCAGCAACCCGCAGGGGGCTTCGGTCGAGCAGTACTTC | CATSNPQGASVEQYF
TRBJ1-1 | NA | NA | TRBV11-2 | TGTGCCAGCAGCTTAGATCTGGCGGGAGCTGAAGCTTTCTTT | CASSLDLAGAEAFF
TRBJ2-5 | NA | TRBD2 | TRBV5-1 | TGCGCCAGCAGAGCGGGAGCCGGCCAAGAGACCCAGTACTTC | CASRAGAGQETQYF
TRBJ2-3 | NA | NA | TRBV18 | TGTGCCAGCTCACCACCGGCCGGGGATACGCAGTATTTT | CASSPPAGDTQYF
TRBJ1-2 | NA | NA | TRBV28 | TGTGCCAGCAGTTTAATGGGAGGAGGCTATGGCTACACCTTC | CASSLMGGGYGYTF
TRBJ2-1 | NA | TRBD1 | TRBV30 | TGTGCCTGGACCCTCGGGACAGGGGGATACAATGAGCAGTTCTTC | CAWTLGTGGYNEQFF
TRBJ1-1 | NA | NA | TRBV28 | TGTGCCAGCAGTTGGGTGGGGCGAACTGTTACTGAAGCTTTCTTT | CASSWVGRTVTEAFF
TRBJ2-1 | NA | TRBD2 | TRBV27 | TGTGCCAGCAGTCTCCTAGGGACTAGGATCGAGCAGTTCTTC | CASSLLGTRIEQFF
TRBJ2-7 | NA | TRBD2 | TRBV7-6 | TGTGCCAGCAGCTTAGGGACGGGGGGCGAGCAGTACTTC | CASSLGTGGEQYF
TRBJ1-2 | NA | NA | TRBV9 | TGTGCCAGCAGCGTAGGGGGGGTCTATGGCTACACCTTC | CASSVGGVYGYTF
TRBJ2-7 | few | NA | TRBV7-9 | TGTGCCAGCAGCTTGGCTAGCGTCGAGCAGTACTTC | CASSLASVEQYF
TRBJ2-7 | NA | NA | TRBV7-2 | TGTGCCAGCAGCTTAGTTGCGAACGCCGACGAGCAGTACTTC | CASSLVANADEQYF
TRBJ2-7 | NA | TRBD2 | TRBV27 | TGTGCCAGCAGTTTATCCCGGACTAGCGGGAGGGCCTACGAGCAGTACTTC | CASSLSRTSGRAYEQYF
TRBJ2-3 | NA | TRBD2 | TRBV4-3 | TGCGCCAGCAGCCAAGATCGGGTAGCGGGGGGTACAGATACGCAGTATTTT | CASSQDRVAGGTDTQYF
TRBJ1-5 | NA | NA | TRBV7-2 | TGTGCCAGCAGCGAGGTATCGGGGTCCAATCAGCCCCAGCATTTT | CASSEVSGSNQPQHF
TRBJ2-7 | NA | NA | TRBV4-2 | TGTGCCAGCAGCCAAGCGAGGGAGAGCTCCTACGAGCAGTACTTC | CASSQARESSYEQYF
TRBJ2-2 | NA | TRBD1 | TRBV30 | TGTGCCTGGAACAGGGGGCCCGGGGAGCTGTTTTTT | CAWNRGPGELFF
TRBJ1-5 | NA | TRBD1 | TRBV19 | TGTGCCAGTAGTACTATGGGACAGGGGGTCAGTCAGCCCCAGCATTTT | CASSTMGQGVSQPQHF
TRBJ2-7 | NA | TRBD2 | TRBV7-8 | TGTGCCAGCAGCGCAACCCAGCGGGGCTACGAGCAGTACTTC | CASSATQRGYEQYF
TRBJ2-7 | NA | TRBD1 | TRBV29-1 | TGCAGCGGTGTGACACCCGGGACAGGGACCTACGAGCAGTACTTC | CSGVTPGTGTYEQYF
TRBJ2-5 | NA | TRBD1 | TRBV4-2 | TGTGCCAGCAGCCAAGGAGGACAGGGAAGAGAGACCCAGTACTTC | CASSQGGQGRETQYF
TRBJ1-5 | NA | NA | TRBV10-3 | TGTGCCATCAGACCTCCGGGGGGCCAGCAGCCCCAGCATTTT | CAIRPPGGQQPQHF